These 30 T cell receptor beta chains were all obtained from the same sample, sequenced in a study of read filtering for tumor transcriptome and immune sequencing. This library used 300 to 450 ng RNA and molecular barcoded adaptors spanning alpha/delta and beta/gamma chains. A single record per CDR3 protein comes from TCRdb applying MiXCR to the reads. The table has 50,000 to 65,000 distinct CDR3 sequences, roughly 19% seen once. Sequencing was carried out using a population of CD138-negative cells sorted from bone marrow. All receptors derive from a donor aged 40 or over with multiple myeloma.

With regard to this clonotype: A single base separates this from a much larger clone, so it may be a read error. This chain links TRBV5-8 with TRBJ2-5; tentatively, D is TRBD1 (6 bases). The CDR3 has 14 amino acids. V was cut by 5 bases and J by 1 base, with 12 bases left in between. Germline V gene data show CDR1 as SGHTS and CDR2 as YDEGEE. This CDR3 is CASSHEDSQETQYF. In DNA, the CDR3 is TGTGCCAGCAGTCACGAGGACAGCCAAGAGACCCAGTACTTC.

This clonotype was seen many times. V is TRBV6-5 and J is TRBJ2-5; D is undetermined. Trimming stripped 5 bases from V and 3 bases from J, with 13 bases between. This CDR3 has 14 residues. Germline V gene data show CDR1 as MNHEY and CDR2 as SVGAGI. This CDR3 reads CASSRADGEETQYF. The CDR3 DNA is TGTGCCAGCAGTCGGGCGGATGGGGAAGAGACCCAGTACTTC.

V gene TRBV5-4 combines with J gene TRBJ2-3; D possibly corresponds to TRBD2 (5 bases). Germline V gene sequence: CDR1 SGHNT, CDR2 YYREEE (reference sequence). This CDR3 spans 15 amino acids. With 0 bases removed from V and 4 bases from J, the gap between germline ends came to 12 bases. In DNA form, the CDR3 reads TGTGCCAGCAGCTTGGAGGGAGTCTTTGCAGATACGCAGTATTTT. It specifies CASSLEGVFADTQYF.

This clonotype appeared many times. This chain joins TRBV12-3 or TRBV12-4 and TRBJ1-5, with 8 positions matching TRBD1. CDR3 length: 15 amino acids. The junction had 15 bases not matched to a gene; V was cut back by 7 bases and J by 10 bases. The CDR3 DNA reads as TGTGCCAGCACCACTCAGGGACAGGTTATGGAACCCCAGCATTTT. Protein sequence: CASTTQGQVMEPQHF.

This clonotype occurred once. Since a much larger clone is just one base distant, this may be a read error. Given the absence of the conserved phenylalanine or tryptophan at the CDR3 end, a read error is likely. The chain has TRBV28 and TRBJ2-7; maybe TRBD1 (6 bases). Trimming took off 8 bases at V and 0 bases at J, with 11 bases between the two ends. Germline V gene lookup returns CDR1 MDHEN and CDR2 SYDVKM. The CDR3 contains 13 residues. The CDR3 region has the DNA TGTGCCAGCGGGGGCGGCATCTCCTACGAGCAGTACCTC. Residues: CASGGGISYEQYL.

This clonotype has at least ten counts. The rearrangement joins TRBV6-4 to TRBJ1-1; weak D call: TRBD1 (6 bases). The germline gives CDR1 MRHNA, CDR2 SNTAGT. V lost 6 bases to trimming and J lost 0 bases, with 14 bases between them. This CDR3 spans 15 amino acids. The CDR3 here is CASREDRNMNTEAFF. CDR3 DNA sequence: TGTGCCAGCAGGGAGGACAGAAACATGAACACTGAAGCTTTCTTT.

The chain has TRBV3-1 and TRBJ2-5; no clear D. Germline-derived CDR1 and CDR2 are LGHDT and YNNKEL (reference sequence). Trimming took 4 bases from V and 3 from J, leaving 12 bases between them. The CDR3 runs 14 residues. DNA for the CDR3: TGTGCCAGCAGCCCCTCTAAAGGGAAAGAGACCCAGTACTTC. It codes for CASSPSKGKETQYF.

Ten or more counts support this clonotype. The genes are TRBV28 and TRBJ2-1; no clear D. V was shortened by 5 bases and J by 12 bases, with 14 bases between the two germline ends. Germline CDR1 MDHEN, CDR2 SYDVKM. The CDR3 spans 12 residues. CDR3 amino acids: CASSLQPLGQFF. The CDR3 DNA reads as TGTGCCAGCAGTCTCCAACCGTTGGGGCAGTTCTTC.

The sample holds many counts of this clonotype. The chain employs TRBV20-1 and TRBJ1-5; D remains ambiguous. The CDR3 consists of 15 residues. Trimming left V 2 bases short and J 0 bases short, with 11 bases between. Germline CDR1 DFQATT, CDR2 SNEGSKA (reference sequence). CDR3 DNA sequence: TGCAGTGCTAGAACTCGAGGCAATAGCAATCAGCCCCAGCATTTT. Translating it yields CSARTRGNSNQPQHF.

For this clonotype: Sequence at one end of the junction differs from germline and may be a read error. The chain carries TRBV3-1 and TRBJ2-1; possibly TRBD2 for D (6 bases). The CDR3 spans 15 residues. CDR1 is LGHDT, CDR2 YNNKEL, per germline (reference sequence). CDR3 loop: CVSSQLLAGNNEQFF. DNA for the CDR3: TGTGTCAGCAGCCAGCTTCTGGCGGGGAACAATGAGCAGTTCTTC.

This clonotype occurred many times. V usage is TRBV7-9 and J usage is TRBJ2-2, with 8 positions matching TRBD1. The CDR3 sequence is 16 residues long. V gave up 4 bases and J gave up 6 bases; unmatched junction bases: 10. Looked up from germline, CDR1 is SEHNR and CDR2 is FQNEAQ (reference sequence). The CDR3 nucleotides read TGTGCCAGCAGCTCCCAGGGGGCCCTATCCTCCGGGGAGCTGTTTTTT. This translates into CASSSQGALSSGELFF. Supplemented by reference TRBV7-9 and TRBJ2-2, the full variable domain reads DTGVSQNPRHKITKRGQNVTFRCDPISEHNRLYWYRQTLGQGPEFLTYFQNEAQLEKSRLLSDRFSAERPKGSFSTLEIQRTEQGDSAMYLCASSSQGALSSGELFFGEGSRLTVL.

Ten or more counts support this clonotype. The CDR3 loop is CSGTGAGAGEQYF. As DNA, the CDR3 is TGCAGCGGCACAGGGGCCGGGGCGGGGGAGCAGTACTTC. The V gene is TRBV29-1, the J gene TRBJ2-7, with a weak D call TRBD1 (7 bases). Germline CDR1 SQVTM, CDR2 ANQGSEA. This CDR3 contains 13 residues. The V and J ends lost 7 bases and 7 bases respectively, with 20 bases between them.

This clonotype has ten or more counts. J is TRBJ2-1 and V is TRBV5-1; D is perhaps TRBD1 (6 bases). Germline CDR1 and CDR2: SGHRS and YFSETQ. V gave up 5 bases and J gave up 4 bases, with 13 bases separating them. The CDR3 loop spans 14 amino acids. CDR3 DNA: TGCGCCAGCAGAACCGGACAGACTTACAATGAGCAGTTCTTC. Translating gives CASRTGQTYNEQFF. The variable domain in full, with the rest retrieved from reference TRBV5-1 and TRBJ2-1, is KAGVTQTPRYLIKTRGQQVTLSCSPISGHRSVSWYQQTPGQGLQFLFEYFSETQRNKGNFPGRFSGRQFSNSRSEMNVSTLELGDSALYLCASRTGQTYNEQFFGPGTRLTVL.

V is TRBV19 and J is TRBJ2-3; possible D gene TRBD2, 5 bases. Germline-derived CDR1 and CDR2 are LNHDA and SQIVND (reference sequence). The CDR3 has 13 residues. V was shortened by 4 bases and J by 5 bases, with 10 bases between the two germline ends. This CDR3 reads CASSRTEEDTQYF. The CDR3 region has the DNA TGTGCCAGTAGTAGGACGGAGGAAGATACGCAGTATTTT.

The chain couples TRBV12-3 or TRBV12-4 to TRBJ2-1; 7 nucleotides line up with TRBD1. The CDR3 totals 16 residues. V shed 5 bases and J 6 bases; nucleotides not matched to a gene: 13. The CDR3 sequence is CASSRGQRTGLNEQFF. In DNA, the CDR3 is TGTGCCAGCAGTCGAGGACAAAGGACAGGTCTCAATGAGCAGTTCTTC.

This clonotype was recorded many times. The V and J genes are TRBV11-3 and TRBJ2-7; D uncertain. V was shortened by 5 bases and J by 3 bases, with 11 bases between the two germline ends. CDR3 length equals 13 residues. Germline CDR1 reads SGHNT; CDR2 reads YENEEA. This CDR3 is CASSPGSHYEQYF. The DNA for the CDR3 is TGTGCCAGCAGCCCCGGGTCTCACTACGAGCAGTACTTC. Full variable domain (outside the CDR3, taken from reference TRBV11-3 and TRBJ2-7): EAGVVQSPRYKIIEKKQPVAFWCNPISGHNTLYWYLQNLGQGPELLIRYENEEAVDDSQLPKDRFSAERLKGVDSTLKIQPAELGDSAVYLCASSPGSHYEQYFGPGTRLTVT.

This clonotype was seen ten or more times. The chain carries TRBV6-1 and TRBJ2-5; a weak D match, TRBD2 (5 bases). This CDR3 region has 14 residues. Deletions cut 5 bases from V and 4 bases from J, with 14 bases between. CDR1 is MNHNS and CDR2 is SASEGT in the germline V gene. DNA for the CDR3: TGTGCCAGCAGTCCCCCAGGAGGCGGAGAGACCCAGTACTTC. Translation gives CASSPPGGGETQYF.

This clonotype occurred many times. This chain connects TRBV5-5 to TRBJ2-3; D ambiguous. Germline V gives CDR1 SGHKS, CDR2 YYEKEE (reference sequence). Trimming left V 2 bases short and J 2 bases short, with 6 bases between. The CDR3 loop spans 13 amino acids. The CDR3 DNA reads as TGTGCCAGCAGCTTAGGACCCACAGATACGCAGTATTTT. Translation: CASSLGPTDTQYF. The full variable domain, its missing parts supplied by reference TRBV5-5 and TRBJ2-3, is DAGVTQSPTHLIKTRGQQVTLRCSPISGHKSVSWYQQVLGQGPQFIFQYYEKEERGRGNFPDRFSARQFPNYSSELNVNALLLGDSALYLCASSLGPTDTQYFGPGTRLTVL.

In its sample, this clonotype was seen once. V gene TRBV28 combines with J gene TRBJ1-1, with TRBD1 matching over 7 bases. Per germline, CDR1 MDHEN and CDR2 SYDVKM. V trimming: 6 bases; J trimming: 4 bases; junction bases outside the gene matches: 11. CDR3 length: 15 residues. This CDR3 is CASSELQGHRTEAFF. The CDR3 bases are TGTGCCAGCAGCGAGCTACAGGGGCATCGCACTGAAGCTTTCTTT.

This clonotype was seen at least ten times. The chain employs TRBV6-1 and TRBJ2-7, with 11 positions matching TRBD2. The CDR3 totals 15 residues. The germline V gene encodes CDR1 MNHNS and CDR2 SASEGT. V was pared by 6 bases and J by 2 bases, with 6 bases of the junction left unmatched. CDR3 region: CASRPTSGGTYEQYF. In DNA, the CDR3 is TGTGCCAGCAGACCCACTAGCGGGGGCACCTACGAGCAGTACTTC.

In its sample, this clonotype was seen many times. This chain links TRBV29-1 with TRBJ2-3, with D uncertain. V lost 0 bases to trimming and J lost 3 bases, with 4 bases between them. The V gene's germline CDR1 is SQVTM and CDR2 ANQGSEA. The CDR3 is 12 residues long. CDR3 amino acids: CSVEDATDTQYF. In DNA, the CDR3 is TGCAGCGTTGAAGACGCAACAGATACGCAGTATTTT.

This clonotype has only one observation. This may stem from a read error, because a much larger clone lies one nucleotide away. This sequence joins TRBV5-1 and TRBJ2-1; D not certain. This CDR3 has 11 residues. Germline CDR1 SGHRS, CDR2 YFSETQ. The CDR3 DNA is TGCGCCAGCAGCACAGTGAATGAGCAGCTCTTC. This translates into CASSTVNEQLF.

This chain uses TRBV12-3 or TRBV12-4 with TRBJ2-3, with D possibly being TRBD2 (6 bases). The CDR3 sequence is 12 residues long. Trimming stripped 9 bases from V and 8 bases from J, with 15 bases between. CDR3 protein: CASASFGGTQYF. CDR3 DNA: TGTGCCAGTGCTTCTTTCGGGGGTACGCAGTATTTT.

This clonotype was observed at least ten times. The chain combines TRBV12-3 or TRBV12-4 with TRBJ2-5; D remains unclear. The CDR3 runs 14 residues. V shed 5 bases and J shed 6 bases, with 16 bases lying between them. The CDR3 bases are TGTGCCAGCAGTCTCCAGACACTTTGGAAGACCCAGTACTTC. Its protein product is CASSLQTLWKTQYF.

This clonotype has at least ten counts. At one end the junction does not follow the germline gene, possibly because of a read error. The rearrangement links TRBV7-3 to TRBJ2-7; 9 nucleotides line up with TRBD1. The CDR3 spans 15 residues. CDR1 SGHTA and CDR2 FQGTGA come from the germline V gene. The CDR3 here is CASSLTGTGNYEQYF. The DNA for the CDR3 is TGTGCCAGCAGCCTAACCGGGACAGGGAACTACGAGCAGTACTTC.

Many counts were recorded for this clonotype. V gene TRBV29-1 combines with J gene TRBJ2-3; weak D call: TRBD1 (6 bases). Deletions cut 3 bases from V and 6 bases from J, with 10 bases between. Germline CDR1 reads SQVTM; CDR2 reads ANQGSEA. This CDR3 contains 12 residues. The CDR3 sequence is CSVEGQTDTQYF. The DNA for the CDR3 is TGCAGCGTTGAGGGACAAACGGATACGCAGTATTTT.

The chain links TRBV18 to TRBJ2-7; TRBD1 aligns across 7 bases. Germline trimming cut 3 bases from V and 6 bases from J; bases unmatched to any gene: 5. The CDR3 extends over 13 amino acids. Germline V CDR1 and CDR2: KGHSH, LQKENI. The CDR3 DNA sequence: TGTGCCAGCTCACCTGTCAACAGGGGCGAGCAGTACTTC. This translates into CASSPVNRGEQYF.

This clonotype has a handful of counts. The chain's CDR3 is CSGGRGTTDTQYF. The DNA for the CDR3 is TGCAGCGGTGGAAGGGGAACCACAGATACGCAGTATTTT. This rearrangement joins TRBV29-1 to TRBJ2-3; tentative D call: TRBD1 (5 bases). Trimming shortened V by 7 bases and J by 2 bases, and 13 bases separated the two germline ends. This CDR3 has 13 residues. CDR1 and CDR2 from the germline V gene are SQVTM and ANQGSEA.

This clonotype has just a few counts. A much bigger clone sits one base away, suggesting this may be a read error. The V call is TRBV10-3, the J call TRBJ2-6; possible D gene TRBD1, 5 bases. CDR1 ENHRY and CDR2 SYGVKD come from the germline V gene. The CDR3 consists of 14 residues. The CDR3 DNA sequence: TGTGCCATCAGTGAGGGAGATGGGGCCAGCGTCCTGACTTTC. This codes for CAISEGDGASVLTF.

This clonotype came up many times. This chain's CDR3 is CASSLAGSLNQPQHF. CDR3 DNA sequence: TGTGCCAGCAGCTTAGCAGGGTCATTAAATCAGCCCCAGCATTTT. The genes are TRBV7-2 and TRBJ1-5; D unresolved. Per germline, CDR1 SGHTA and CDR2 FQGNSA. Between the trimmed V and J ends, which lost 0 bases and 4 bases, there was a span of 10 bases. The CDR3 is 15 amino acids.